This passage covers 10 T cell receptor beta chains from one sample sequenced in a study of OX40 agonist ivuxolimab in advanced cancers. Profiled with immunoSEQ multiplex PCR; TCRdb holds only in-frame clones, not every one. Of approximately 80,000 clones detected, roughly 89% appear once; the ten largest clones hold less than 0.2%. The sequencing used CD4+ or CD8+ T cells sorted from blood, collected in a trial of the OX40 agonist ivuxolimab. These TCRs come from an adult with an advanced solid tumor such as melanoma, head and neck, liver or kidney cancer.

The rearrangement links TRBV5-1 to TRBJ1-1; 9 bases match TRBD1. The V and J ends lost 2 bases and 3 bases, in that order; junction bases with no gene match: 8. Germline lookup yields CDR1 SGHRS and CDR2 YFSETQ. The CDR3 loop spans 16 amino acids. CDR3 protein: CASSFITGGAHTEAFF. The CDR3 nucleotides are TGCGCCAGCAGCTTTATAACAGGGGGCGCGCACACTGAAGCTTTCTTT.

The chain joins TRBV18 to TRBJ2-7; D possibly corresponds to TRBD1 (5 bases). The germline CDR1 and CDR2 sequences are KGHSH and LQKENI. V was cut by 1 base and J by 0 bases, with 7 bases left in between. This CDR3 has 14 amino acids. CDR3 coding DNA: TGTGCCAGCTCACCACAGGGGATCTCCTACGAGCAGTACTTC. Translated, it gives CASSPQGISYEQYF.

The rearrangement uses TRBV5-1 and TRBJ1-2; D gene ambiguous. The CDR3 length is 14 residues. V dropped 7 bases and J dropped 0 bases, with 13 bases sitting between them. From germline, CDR1 is SGHRS and CDR2 YFSETQ. The CDR3 bases are TGCGCCAGCGGGAGTGGTACGACTAACTATGGCTACACCTTC. Translating it yields CASGSGTTNYGYTF.

The chain employs TRBV28 and TRBJ1-1; TRBD1 aligns across 8 bases. This CDR3 region has 17 residues. The germline CDR1 and CDR2 sequences are MDHEN and SYDVKM. J was trimmed by 1 base and V by 6 bases; bases with no gene match: 13. In DNA form, the CDR3 reads TGTGCCAGCAGGTTCAGGGGGCGGGGGGGTCCGAACACTGAAGCTTTCTTT. Amino acids: CASRFRGRGGPNTEAFF.

This clone was seen once. The V gene is TRBV27, the J gene TRBJ1-5, with 10 bases lining up with TRBD1. J was trimmed by 6 bases and V by 4 bases; bases with no gene match: 9. Germline V gene data show CDR1 as MNHEY and CDR2 as SMNVEV (reference sequence). The CDR3 is 16 amino acids. The CDR3 DNA sequence: TGTGCCAGCAGTTCTGGGACAGGGGTCTTGACTCAGCCCCAGCATTTT. This translates into CASSSGTGVLTQPQHF.

This chain uses TRBV18 with TRBJ1-4, with a weak D call TRBD1 (5 bases). Trimming pared 8 bases from V and 0 bases from J, leaving 7 bases between. CDR3 size: 13 residues. Germline assignment: CDR1 KGHSH and CDR2 LQKENI. The CDR3 region is CASRQTTNEKLFF. The CDR3 DNA reads as TGTGCCAGCAGACAGACAACTAATGAAAAACTGTTTTTT.

The chain combines TRBV5-4 with TRBJ2-2, with D unresolved. Germline values: CDR1 SGHNT, CDR2 YYREEE (reference sequence). The CDR3 contains 12 residues. V was shortened by 5 bases and J by 6 bases, with 8 bases between the two germline ends. CDR3 loop: CASSPVPGELFF. The CDR3 bases are TGTGCCAGCAGTCCAGTCCCCGGGGAGCTGTTTTTT.

The chain is built from TRBV5-1 and TRBJ1-3, with a possible D match to TRBD1 (6 bases). There are 15 residues in the CDR3. With 4 bases removed from V and 4 bases from J, the gap between germline ends came to 15 bases. The germline CDR1 and CDR2 sequences are SGHRS and YFSETQ. The CDR3 sequence is CASSPSTGPGNTIYF. Written as DNA, the CDR3 is TGCGCCAGCAGCCCATCCACAGGGCCCGGAAACACCATATATTTT.

The V call is TRBV28, the J call TRBJ1-5; 7 bases are a match to TRBD1. In germline, CDR1 is MDHEN, CDR2 SYDVKM. The trim removed 3 bases at V and 9 bases at J, leaving 2 bases unmatched. The CDR3 contains 12 residues. The DNA of the CDR3 is TGTGCCAGCAGTTTGGAGGGGGCGCCCCAGCATTTT. Its protein is CASSLEGAPQHF.

The J gene is TRBJ2-6, the V gene TRBV4-2; D gene unclear. The CDR3 contains 15 residues. The germline V gene encodes CDR1 LGHNA and CDR2 YNFKEQ. V was cut by 2 bases and J by 4 bases, with 9 bases left in between. Here the CDR3 reads CASSQTSAGANVLTF. CDR3 DNA: TGTGCCAGCAGCCAAACCTCGGCAGGGGCCAACGTCCTGACTTTC.